Listed here are 30 T cell receptor beta chains from one sample, sequenced in a study of OX40 agonist ivuxolimab in advanced cancers. Receptors were amplified or captured by the immunoSEQ multiplex PCR assay. Not all clones reach the TCRdb copy of this immuneACCESS table, which keeps in-frame sequences only. Checked studies attribute under half of the gap to unresolved V genes and leave the rest unexplained. This sample holds 90,000 to 100,000 clones; about 85% were observed only once. The top ten clones comprise 0.8% to 1% of the sample. Sequencing used CD4+ or CD8+ T cells sorted from blood, obtained in a trial of the OX40 agonist ivuxolimab. The receptor set was obtained from an adult with an advanced solid tumor such as melanoma, head and neck, liver or kidney cancer.

The genes are TRBV4-1 and TRBJ1-1; D possibly corresponds to TRBD1 (6 bases). Germline CDR1 reads MGHRA; CDR2 reads YSYEKL. V lost 7 bases, J lost 5 bases, and 20 bases lay in between. The CDR3 runs to 15 residues. Written as DNA, the CDR3 is TGCGCCAGCACCTCTCGGGGGGCTGTTGGGACTGAAGCTTTCTTT. Its protein product is CASTSRGAVGTEAFF.

Details on this clone: This CDR3 is also generated by other DNA sequences in the sample. This chain uses TRBV18 with TRBJ2-7; TRBD2 matches 9 bases. This CDR3 is built from 15 residues. The germline CDR1 and CDR2 sequences are KGHSH and LQKENI. The junction had 3 bases not matched to a gene; V was cut back by 2 bases and J by 1 base. The CDR3 DNA is TGTGCCAGCTCACCAGCGGGAGGGCCATCCTACGAGCAGTACTTC. Protein: CASSPAGGPSYEQYF.

The chain has TRBV7-2 and TRBJ1-1, with D tentatively TRBD1 (5 bases). Trimming took 2 bases from V and 8 from J, leaving 18 bases between them. The CDR3 extends over 15 amino acids. Germline V gene data show CDR1 as SGHTA and CDR2 as FQGNSA. The CDR3 sequence: CASSLTTPGRGEAFF. As DNA, the CDR3 is TGTGCCAGCAGCTTAACTACCCCAGGGCGTGGGGAAGCTTTCTTT.

This clone was counted a single time. V is TRBV18 and J is TRBJ2-1; D uncertain. Germline CDR1 KGHSH, CDR2 LQKENI. This CDR3 comprises 14 residues. Trimming stripped 6 bases from V and 2 bases from J, with 11 bases between. CDR3 bases: TGTGCCAGCTCCCCTCCTACACCCTACAATGAGCAGTTCTTC. Protein product: CASSPPTPYNEQFF.

This rearrangement joins TRBV30 to TRBJ1-3; D is undetermined. Germline V gene lookup returns CDR1 GTSNPN and CDR2 SVGIG (reference sequence). The CDR3 covers 12 residues. The CDR3: CAFSENLYTIYF. For the CDR3, the DNA is TGTGCGTTCTCCGAAAACCTATACACCATATATTTT. Supplemented by reference TRBV30 and TRBJ1-3, the full variable domain reads SQTIHQWPATLVQPVGSPLSLECTVEGTSNPNLYWYRQAAGRGLQLLFYSVGIGQISSEVPQNLSASRPQDRQFILSSKKLLLSDSGFYLCAFSENLYTIYFGEGSWLTVV.

In its sample, this clone was seen once. This rearrangement joins TRBV5-5 to TRBJ1-2; 9 nucleotides line up with TRBD1. The CDR3 has 15 amino acids. After removal of 2 bases from V and 5 bases from J, the junction contained 7 bases not matched to a gene. The V gene's germline CDR1 is SGHKS and CDR2 YYEKEE (reference sequence). In DNA form, the CDR3 reads TGTGCCAGCAGCTTCGGACAGGGGAACTCTTATGGCTACACCTTC. Translating it yields CASSFGQGNSYGYTF.

The gene calls are TRBV5-4 and TRBJ1-5; no clear D. The CDR3 is 15 amino acids. Germline CDR1 and CDR2: SGHNT and YYREEE (reference sequence). V shed 4 bases and J shed 1 base, with 12 bases lying between them. The CDR3 loop is CASSPRPGSNQPQHF. The CDR3 DNA is TGTGCCAGCAGCCCTCGTCCTGGGAGCAATCAGCCCCAGCATTTT.

This clone occurred a few times. This chain joins TRBV30 and TRBJ1-1; D not certain. With 5 bases removed from V and 6 bases from J, the gap between germline ends came to 16 bases. The CDR3 extends over 13 amino acids. Looked up from germline, CDR1 is GTSNPN and CDR2 is SVGIG (reference sequence). The chain's CDR3 is CAWAVPGGAEAFF. The CDR3 DNA reads as TGTGCCTGGGCTGTTCCAGGTGGGGCTGAAGCTTTCTTT.

In this sample, this clone turned up a few times. The chain carries TRBV19 and TRBJ1-5; 11 bases are shared with TRBD1. CDR3 length: 15 residues. The germline V gene has CDR1 LNHDA and CDR2 SQIVND (reference sequence). After removal of 4 bases from V and 6 bases from J, the junction contained 5 bases not matched to a gene. CDR3 region: CASSTGQGAGQPQHF. The CDR3 bases are TGTGCCAGTAGTACTGGACAGGGGGCCGGTCAGCCCCAGCATTTT.

This chain links TRBV27 with TRBJ2-7; TRBD2 matches 14 bases. V gave up 9 bases and J gave up 0 bases; unmatched junction bases: 7. This CDR3 comprises 16 residues. Germline CDR1 reads MNHEY; CDR2 reads SMNVEV (reference sequence). DNA for the CDR3: TGTGCCAGTAAGACTAGCGGGAGGGAGGCCTCCTACGAGCAGTACTTC. Amino acid sequence: CASKTSGREASYEQYF.

J is TRBJ2-5 and V is TRBV2; TRBD2 matches at 13 bases. Germline assignment: CDR1 SNHLY and CDR2 FYNNEI. V dropped 8 bases and J dropped 7; count of bases not matched to a gene: 7. This CDR3 is 14 amino acids long. The CDR3 sequence: CASGLAGEIGTQYF. The CDR3 region has the DNA TGTGCCAGCGGACTAGCGGGGGAGATCGGGACCCAGTACTTC. Full variable domain (rest looked up from reference TRBV2 and TRBJ2-5): EPEVTQTPSHQVTQMGQEVILRCVPISNHLYFYWYRQILGQKVEFLVSFYNNEISEKSEIFDDQFSVERPDGSNFTLKIRSTKLEDSAMYFCASGLAGEIGTQYFGPGTRLLVL.

There are a few counts of this clone. The chain carries TRBV5-4 and TRBJ2-2; D unclear. CDR3 length: 15 amino acids. Per the germline V gene, CDR1 is SGHNT and CDR2 is YYREEE (reference sequence). V was clipped by 0 bases and J by 6 bases, with 12 bases between them. CDR3 protein: CASSLDLREAGELFF. CDR3 DNA sequence: TGTGCCAGCAGCTTGGACCTCCGCGAGGCCGGGGAGCTGTTTTTT.

The chain combines TRBV6-5 with TRBJ1-2, with 7 bases fitting TRBD1. CDR1 MNHEY and CDR2 SVGAGI come from the germline V gene. The CDR3 runs to 15 residues. After removal of 0 bases from V and 3 bases from J, the junction contained 4 bases not matched to a gene. CDR3: CASSYSRGRDYGYTF. The DNA for the CDR3 is TGTGCCAGCAGTTACTCAAGGGGGCGAGACTATGGCTACACCTTC.

The genes are TRBV25-1 and TRBJ2-1, with TRBD2 matching over 10 bases. Unmatched junction bases numbered 8, after V lost 4 bases and J lost 5 bases. The germline gives CDR1 MGHDK, CDR2 SYGVNS. This CDR3 comprises 16 residues. The CDR3 here is CASSGASGRNHNEQFF. Written as DNA, the CDR3 is TGTGCCAGCAGTGGGGCTAGCGGGAGAAATCACAATGAGCAGTTCTTC.

The rearrangement uses TRBV2 and TRBJ1-1; 8 bases are a match to TRBD1. Trimming removed 4 bases from V and 11 bases from J; junction bases left unmatched: 12. CDR1 SNHLY and CDR2 FYNNEI come from the germline V gene. This CDR3 region has 14 residues. CDR3 bases: TGTGCCAGCAGTGGATGGGCGGCAGGGGGCTACGCTTTCTTT. The encoded protein is CASSGWAAGGYAFF.

J is TRBJ2-2 and V is TRBV6-5, with D perhaps given as TRBD1 or TRBD2 (6 bases each). V was trimmed by 0 bases and J by 4 bases, leaving 9 bases between them. This CDR3 region has 15 residues. Germline V lookup: CDR1 MNHEY, CDR2 SVGAGI. CDR3 residues: CASSYSKGGTGELFF. CDR3 DNA sequence: TGTGCCAGCAGTTACTCGAAGGGGGGCACCGGGGAGCTGTTTTTT.

This clone was counted a few times. This chain uses TRBV7-2 with TRBJ2-5; D is unresolved. CDR1 is SGHTA, CDR2 FQGNSA, per germline. The CDR3 runs 13 residues. Trimming stripped 1 base from V and 7 bases from J, with 10 bases between. The CDR3 DNA reads as TGTGCCAGCAGCTTAGTCAGGTCCGGGACCCAGTACTTC. Translation gives CASSLVRSGTQYF. Looking up the rest from reference TRBV7-2 and TRBJ2-5 gives the full variable domain: GAGVSQSPSNKVTEKGKDVELRCDPISGHTALYWYRQSLGQGLEFLIYFQGNSAPDKSGLPSDRFSAERTGGSVSTLTIQRTQQEDSAVYLCASSLVRSGTQYFGPGTRLLVL.

This chain joins TRBV6-1 and TRBJ1-5, with D unclear. The CDR3 contains 13 residues. V shed 6 bases and J shed 4 bases, with 10 bases lying between them. Germline CDR1 MNHNS, CDR2 SASEGT. CDR3 nucleotides: TGTGCCAGCAGGGAGGGAGTTAATCAGCCCCAGCATTTT. Translation gives CASREGVNQPQHF.

The chain employs TRBV19 and TRBJ1-2; 9 bases are a match to TRBD1. The CDR3 totals 14 residues. Germline loops: CDR1 LNHDA, CDR2 SQIVND (reference sequence). With V trimmed by 5 bases and J by 8 bases, 9 bases remained unmatched. CDR3 in DNA: TGTGCCAGTAGTCCACTGGACAGGGGACGCGGCTACACCTTC. Amino acids: CASSPLDRGRGYTF. Based on the CDR3 plus reference TRBV19 and TRBJ1-2, the full variable domain is DGGITQSPKYLFRKEGQNVTLSCEQNLNHDAMYWYRQDPGQGLRLIYYSQIVNDFQKGDIAEGYSVSREKKESFPLTVTSAQKNPTAFYLCASSPLDRGRGYTFGSGTRLTVV.

The chain links TRBV5-1 to TRBJ1-4; D not resolved. Trimming left V 3 bases short and J 4 bases short, with 13 bases between. This CDR3 spans 15 amino acids. Germline loops: CDR1 SGHRS, CDR2 YFSETQ. CDR3 coding DNA: TGCGCCAGCAGCTGGGTCGGGAGCTATAATGAAAAACTGTTTTTT. It is translated as CASSWVGSYNEKLFF.

V and J are TRBV5-1 and TRBJ1-4; D not resolved. The V and J ends lost 0 bases and 8 bases respectively, with 11 bases between them. Germline V CDR1 and CDR2: SGHRS, YFSETQ. The CDR3 totals 14 residues. The DNA for the CDR3 is TGCGCCAGCAGCTTGGGGCCCTCCGGGGAAAAACTGTTTTTT. This sequence encodes CASSLGPSGEKLFF. Combining the CDR3 with reference TRBV5-1 and TRBJ1-4 gives the whole variable domain KAGVTQTPRYLIKTRGQQVTLSCSPISGHRSVSWYQQTPGQGLQFLFEYFSETQRNKGNFPGRFSGRQFSNSRSEMNVSTLELGDSALYLCASSLGPSGEKLFFGSGTQLSVL.

The genes are TRBV25-1 and TRBJ2-1; TRBD2 agrees at 13 bases. Germline trimming cut 3 bases from V and 4 bases from J; bases unmatched to any gene: 3. Germline V lookup: CDR1 MGHDK, CDR2 SYGVNS. This CDR3 region has 16 residues. The CDR3 is CASSDTSGRDYNEQFF. The CDR3, as DNA: TGTGCCAGCAGTGATACTAGCGGGAGGGATTACAATGAGCAGTTCTTC.

This chain joins TRBV7-6 and TRBJ2-3; TRBD1 matches at 7 bases. The V gene's germline CDR1 is SGHVS and CDR2 FNYEAQ. The trim removed 1 base at V and 3 bases at J, leaving 4 bases unmatched. This CDR3 contains 15 residues. As DNA, the CDR3 is TGTGCCAGCAGCTTAGGGGGACAGATGACAGATACGCAGTATTTT. This gives the protein CASSLGGQMTDTQYF.

The gene calls are TRBV28 and TRBJ2-4; no reliable D call. The CDR3 is 15 amino acids. The V gene's germline CDR1 is MDHEN and CDR2 SYDVKM. V lost 5 bases and J 0 bases, leaving 11 bases between the germline ends. The CDR3 sequence is CASSPAILAKNIQYF. The CDR3 DNA sequence: TGTGCCAGCAGTCCAGCGATACTAGCCAAAAACATTCAGTACTTC.

The chain has TRBV9 and TRBJ2-2; 7 bases are a match to TRBD2. V trimming: 0 bases; J trimming: 4 bases; junction bases outside the gene matches: 6. CDR3 length: 16 amino acids. CDR1 and CDR2 (germline): SGDLS, YYNGEE. The CDR3 reads CASSVGASGPTGELFF. The CDR3 DNA is TGTGCCAGCAGCGTAGGGGCTAGCGGACCCACCGGGGAGCTGTTTTTT.

This clone turned up a few times. This rearrangement joins TRBV7-2 to TRBJ2-7; 9 bases are shared with TRBD1. Germline trimming cut 4 bases from V and 4 bases from J; bases unmatched to any gene: 5. The CDR3 consists of 14 residues. Germline V gene sequence: CDR1 SGHTA, CDR2 FQGNSA. The CDR3: CASSSSGTGYEQYF. The CDR3 coding sequence is TGTGCCAGCAGCTCCTCCGGGACAGGGTACGAGCAGTACTTC.

This clone was detected only a few times. This chain links TRBV28 with TRBJ2-3; D is perhaps TRBD2 (5 bases). CDR1 is MDHEN and CDR2 is SYDVKM in the germline V gene. The CDR3 contains 11 residues. V was pared by 10 bases and J by 3 bases, with 8 bases between. The CDR3 sequence: CATRGTDTQYF. DNA for the CDR3: TGTGCCACCCGGGGAACAGATACGCAGTATTTT. Looking up the rest from reference TRBV28 and TRBJ2-3 gives the full variable domain: DVKVTQSSRYLVKRTGEKVFLECVQDMDHENMFWYRQDPGLGLRLIYFSYDVKMKEKGDIPEGYSVSREKKERFSLILESASTNQTSMYLCATRGTDTQYFGPGTRLTVL.

The rearrangement links TRBV5-8 to TRBJ1-3; TRBD1 matches 10 bases. With V trimmed by 5 bases and J by 3 bases, 8 bases remained unmatched. Germline V gene sequence: CDR1 SGHTS, CDR2 YDEGEE. This CDR3 is built from 16 residues. This CDR3 reads CASRRDRGTGGNTIYF. CDR3 nucleotides: TGTGCCAGCAGACGGGACAGGGGTACGGGTGGAAACACCATATATTTT.

The chain joins TRBV6-4 to TRBJ2-2; 7 nucleotides agree with TRBD2. J gave up 6 bases and V 2 bases, and 3 bases lay outside the gene matches. The V gene's germline CDR1 is MRHNA and CDR2 SNTAGT. CDR3 length: 14 amino acids. The CDR3, as DNA: TGTGCCAGCAGTGACGTGGCGGGAGCCGGGGAGCTGTTTTTT. Amino acids: CASSDVAGAGELFF.

J is TRBJ1-2 and V is TRBV30, with TRBD1 identical over 8 bases. Trimming removed 5 bases from V and 8 bases from J; junction bases left unmatched: 10. Germline lookup yields CDR1 GTSNPN and CDR2 SVGIG (reference sequence). The CDR3 spans 13 residues. The CDR3 protein is CAWSRQGIEGYTF. The DNA of the CDR3 is TGTGCCTGGTCCCGACAGGGGATAGAGGGCTACACCTTC. The complete variable domain, with remaining parts taken from reference TRBV30 and TRBJ1-2, reads SQTIHQWPATLVQPVGSPLSLECTVEGTSNPNLYWYRQAAGRGLQLLFYSVGIGQISSEVPQNLSASRPQDRQFILSSKKLLLSDSGFYLCAWSRQGIEGYTFGSGTRLTVV.